Described below is a single TCR beta chain sequence and its context. The antigen this receptor binds is unknown. No base quality values were provided; no much bigger clone lies one nucleotide off. This record comes from a study of Ad26.COV2.S vaccination and SARS-CoV-2 variants (dated by TCRdb to the early 2020s). Looking at the study overall: Donors in the vaccine arm were drawn from COV1001, a phase I-IIa trial of Ad26.COV2.S in healthy adults that was multicentre, randomized, double-blind and placebo-controlled. Ad26.COV2.S was given intramuscularly at 5x10^10 or 1x10^11 viral particles, as a single shot or as two shots 56 days apart. TCRbeta repertoire sequencing was used to assess the specificity and breadth of SARS-CoV-2-reactive T cell receptors after Ad26.COV2.S vaccination. The TCR-sequenced set comprised about 32 samples: approximately 19 Ad26.COV2.S vaccine recipients, 5 placebo recipients and 8 SARS-CoV-2 convalescent individuals. Trial participants were randomized into five groups of five, in which low-dose or high-dose Ad26.COV2.S was given once or twice, or placebo was given on both occasions. Blinding of investigators to trial group allocation was maintained during experiments and outcome assessment.

The immunoSEQ Assay was used to sequence TCRbeta CDR3 regions. After extraction, genomic DNA underwent amplification by bias-controlled multiplex PCR, followed by high-throughput sequencing. The authors processed their data as follows. To quantify the absolute abundance of each unique TCRbeta CDR3 region, sequences were collapsed and filtered. T cell fraction was estimated by normalizing TCRbeta template counts to usable DNA, with usable DNA measured through amplification of reference genes found in all nucleated cells. Repertoire TCRs were annotated as SARS-CoV-2-specific when V gene, CDR3 amino acid sequence and J gene were exactly matched to a known reactive TCR set. The reference SARS-CoV-2 TCR set was derived from MIRA and filtered for enrichment in COVID-19-positive ImmuneCODE repertoires, a step that removed public or cross-reactive TCRs. Using the MIRA antigens, annotated TCRs were further analysed by specific ORF or by position within an ORF. Depth was the summed frequency of annotated unique rearrangements, while breadth was defined as annotated unique rearrangements over total unique productive rearrangements. TCR breadth was compared between groups using two-sided Wilcoxon rank-sum tests. As stored in TCRdb, this immuneACCESS dataset retains in-frame rearrangements with V and J assigned. A fraction of the clones does not appear; measured against another copy, unresolved V genes explain less than half of the discrepancy, and the remainder lacks a known reason. The D gene and trimming were derived from the DNA, and the V and J assignments and clone size from that table. Counted in this sample were some 420,000 clones; roughly 88% of them appeared once. The leading ten clones occupy approximately 4% of the sample.

Taken from cysteine to phenylalanine, the CDR3 has 14 residues. Only the CDR3 region is kept as DNA, spanning 42 bases read in frame from base 1. V ends up 6 bases short and J 6 bases short, with an unmatched junction base count of 7. From the germline V gene (reference sequence), CDR1 is MNHNY and CDR2 is SVGAGI. Reading the label with the study, this specimen's treatment or condition is: around 19 received Ad26.COV2.S at low or high dose, single or two shots; 5 received placebo; per-sample allocation not given. For vaccine and placebo recipients, the sequenced repertoires came from samples collected on day 63 after the first injection. Between 29 July and 7 August 2020, Cohort 1b enrolled about 27 adults aged 18-55 years at one site in Boston, USA. Ad26.COV2.S consisted of a replication-incompetent adenovirus type 26 vector by which a prefusion-stabilized SARS-CoV-2 spike protein from the original Wuhan strain was expressed.

Points the paper makes about the study in general: Vaccine and placebo recipients had comparable non-spike TCR breadth, which fits with the vaccine containing only spike. The authors noted that total T cell responses may have been underestimated by the TCR breadth and depth analyses. Comparing responses between vaccine doses or regimens was not something the study was powered to do. Higher spike-specific TCR breadth was observed in Ad26.COV2.S recipients than in placebo recipients (P = 0.0014). After vaccination, substantial breadth of spike-specific CD8+ and CD4+ T cell responses was reported.

The chain couples TRBV6-6 to TRBJ2-7, and TRBD1 matches 11 of the central bases. The clonotype was recovered from a person aged 18 to 65 who received the Ad26.COV2.S COVID-19 vaccine or a placebo. The starting material was peripheral blood, obtained in a trial of Ad26.COV2.S vaccine versus placebo. The CDR3 corresponds to CASRPGQGASEQYF. Here is the DNA: TGTGCCAGCAGGCCCGGACAGGGGGCCTCCGAGCAGTACTTC.